The 16 T cell receptor beta chains below come from one sample, sequenced in a study of shared clonotypes between healthy human individuals. The data were produced by immunoSEQ multiplex PCR, yet TCRdb's version contains in-frame clones alone and is incomplete. Of hundreds of thousands of clones listed, roughly 79% are singletons. Specimen: PBMCs. The receptors originated from a woman aged 40 to 50 in good health. Some clones in this sample may be carry-over from other donors' samples.

V usage is TRBV29-1 and J usage is TRBJ2-3; TRBD2 agrees at 9 bases. The V gene's germline CDR1 is SQVTM and CDR2 ANQGSEA. V lost 4 bases to trimming and J lost 2 bases; unmatched junction nucleotides: 4. There are 14 residues in the CDR3. CDR3 protein: CSVGLAVSTDTQYF. CDR3 DNA: TGCAGCGTTGGACTAGCGGTATCCACAGATACGCAGTATTTT.

Comment on this clone: It differs at one base from a far larger clone, so likely a read error. This rearrangement joins TRBV10-3 to TRBJ2-5, with D possibly matching TRBD1 (5 bases). There are 13 residues in the CDR3. Trimming stripped 5 bases from V and 8 bases from J, with 15 bases between. CDR1 ENHRY and CDR2 SYGVKD come from the germline V gene. The DNA for the CDR3 is TGTGCCATCAGTCAGGACACCTCAGTCACCCAGTACTTC. This encodes CAISQDTSVTQYF.

This clone was detected only once. The chain joins TRBV2 to TRBJ2-6; no reliable D call. V was trimmed by 6 bases and J by 1 base, leaving 7 bases between them. Looked up from germline, CDR1 is SNHLY and CDR2 is FYNNEI. CDR3 length: 14 amino acids. CDR3 bases: TGTGCCAGCAGCAAGGATTCTGGGGCCAACGTCCTGACTTTC. This translates into CASSKDSGANVLTF.

This chain links TRBV7-2 with TRBJ2-3, with 12 bases identical to TRBD2. Germline V lookup: CDR1 SGHTA, CDR2 FQGNSA. This CDR3 contains 14 residues. The V gene end was trimmed by 3 bases and the J gene end by 6 bases; junction bases not matched to a gene: 1. CDR3 sequence reads: CASSFTSGRDTQYF. CDR3 in DNA: TGTGCCAGCAGCTTTACTAGCGGGAGGGATACGCAGTATTTT.

This chain joins TRBV5-1 and TRBJ2-3; TRBD1 agrees at 9 bases. In germline, CDR1 is SGHRS, CDR2 YFSETQ. Trimming cost V 0 bases and J 1 base; bases outside gene matches: 3. The CDR3 is made up of 16 amino acids. CDR3 residues: CASSLGQGVGTDTQYF. The CDR3 coding sequence is TGCGCCAGCAGCTTGGGACAGGGGGTTGGCACAGATACGCAGTATTTT.

This chain joins TRBV2 and TRBJ2-1; D could derive from TRBD1 or TRBD2 (5 bases each). Germline CDR1 and CDR2: SNHLY and FYNNEI. The CDR3 has 13 amino acids. Trimming pared 7 bases from V and 9 bases from J, leaving 16 bases between. The CDR3 DNA is TGTGCCAGCACCTCGGGACCGTTTCTTGAGCAGTTCTTC. Protein: CASTSGPFLEQFF. Drawing the rest from reference TRBV2 and TRBJ2-1, the complete variable domain is EPEVTQTPSHQVTQMGQEVILRCVPISNHLYFYWYRQILGQKVEFLVSFYNNEISEKSEIFDDQFSVERPDGSNFTLKIRSTKLEDSAMYFCASTSGPFLEQFFGPGTRLTVL.

The V gene is TRBV30, the J gene TRBJ1-3; D is undetermined. Germline V gives CDR1 GTSNPN, CDR2 SVGIG (reference sequence). This CDR3 spans 15 amino acids. V was trimmed by 2 bases and J by 0 bases, leaving 11 bases between them. CDR3: CAWSPATYSGNTIYF. The CDR3, as DNA: TGTGCCTGGAGTCCAGCCACCTACTCTGGAAACACCATATATTTT.

In its sample, this clone was seen a few times. The genes are TRBV28 and TRBJ2-1; D is undetermined. The V gene lost 9 bases and the J gene lost 4 bases, with 16 bases spanning the gap. This CDR3 region has 14 residues. Germline CDR1 is MDHEN and CDR2 is SYDVKM. CDR3 sequence (DNA): TGTGCCAGTCTGAGCCCCGCGTGGTACAATGAGCAGTTCTTC. Translating gives CASLSPAWYNEQFF.

Remarks on this clone: The sample has other DNA sequences that encode this CDR3 too. The rearrangement joins TRBV4-1 to TRBJ2-3; the D is unclear. V was pared by 1 base and J by 0 bases, with 5 bases between. This CDR3 region has 14 residues. CDR1 is MGHRA, CDR2 YSYEKL, per germline. The CDR3 nucleotides are TGCGCCAGCAGCCAAGGTGACAGCACAGATACGCAGTATTTT. Translation: CASSQGDSTDTQYF.

This chain links TRBV18 with TRBJ2-5; 7 nucleotides match TRBD2. Trimming removed 3 bases from V and 5 bases from J; junction bases left unmatched: 6. Germline lookup yields CDR1 KGHSH and CDR2 LQKENI. The CDR3 contains 14 residues. The CDR3 sequence: CASSPATSAETQYF. As DNA, the CDR3 is TGTGCCAGCTCACCGGCAACTAGCGCGGAGACCCAGTACTTC.

This chain uses TRBV9 with TRBJ2-1, with 8 bases matching TRBD2. The CDR3 covers 17 residues. The germline CDR1 and CDR2 sequences are SGDLS and YYNGEE. The V segment lost 4 bases and the J segment 2 bases; nucleotides outside the gene matches: 11. CDR3 DNA sequence: TGTGCCAGCAGCCGAAGACCTACTAGCGGAACCTACAATGAGCAGTTCTTC. Protein sequence: CASSRRPTSGTYNEQFF. The complete variable domain, with remaining parts taken from reference TRBV9 and TRBJ2-1, reads DSGVTQTPKHLITATGQRVTLRCSPRSGDLSVYWYQQSLDQGLQFLIQYYNGEERAKGNILERFSAQQFPDLHSELNLSSLELGDSALYFCASSRRPTSGTYNEQFFGPGTRLTVL.

The chain couples TRBV30 to TRBJ1-2, with a weak D call TRBD1 (5 bases). Germline CDR1 reads GTSNPN; CDR2 reads SVGIG (reference sequence). V shed 0 bases and J shed 8 bases, with 13 bases lying between them. The CDR3 contains 13 residues. CDR3 sequence: CAWSVGPPEGYTF. CDR3 DNA: TGTGCCTGGAGTGTGGGGCCACCTGAGGGCTACACCTTC.

The genes are TRBV5-6 and TRBJ2-1; D unresolved. Germline CDR1 SGHDT, CDR2 YYEEEE. V was trimmed by 8 bases and J by 6 bases, leaving 15 bases between them. The CDR3 loop spans 13 amino acids. CDR3 coding DNA: TGTGCCAGAAGTATAGGGTCTGGCAATGAGCAGTTCTTC. This encodes CARSIGSGNEQFF.

This clone was seen a few times. The CDR3 sequence: CSASSGLAGGPDTQYF. CDR3 nucleotides: TGCAGCGCCTCCTCGGGACTAGCTGGGGGGCCAGATACGCAGTATTTT. V usage is TRBV29-1 and J usage is TRBJ2-3; 9 nucleotides match TRBD2. The ends lost 7 bases at V and 4 bases at J; junction bases unmatched: 15. The CDR3 runs 16 residues. Germline V gene lookup returns CDR1 SQVTM and CDR2 ANQGSEA.

Of note for this clone: Other nucleotide sequences in the sample specify the same CDR3. The V and J genes are TRBV25-1 and TRBJ2-1; the D is unclear. Germline V gives CDR1 MGHDK, CDR2 SYGVNS. V was cut by 4 bases and J by 4 bases, with 17 bases left in between. The CDR3 consists of 16 residues. The CDR3 nucleotides read TGTGCCAGCAGTGGCGGAGCGTCCCAAAATTACAATGAGCAGTTCTTC. The encoded protein is CASSGGASQNYNEQFF.

Note on this clone: Other DNA variants within this sample encode the same CDR3. The CDR3 DNA sequence: TGTGCCAGCAGCTTAGGTCCCGGAAGCACAGATACGCAGTATTTT. The encoded protein is CASSLGPGSTDTQYF. The chain uses TRBV7-2 and TRBJ2-3; D gene unclear. The V and J ends lost 1 base and 0 bases respectively, with 8 bases between them. From germline, CDR1 is SGHTA and CDR2 FQGNSA. CDR3 length: 15 residues.